Shown below are 23 T cell receptor beta chains from a single sample sequenced in a study of T cell clonality in common variable immunodeficiency. Broader study findings: Reportedly, TCR beta sequences from common variable immunodeficiency showed fewer deletions and N-nucleotide insertions.

Clones were sequenced by immunoSEQ multiplex PCR, and TCRdb holds only the in-frame ones, with some missing. Listed for the sample are some 20,000 clones, none seen a single time. Their specific antigens are unknown. Sequencing was performed on peripheral blood mononuclear cells. Receptors were obtained from a human donor with common variable immunodeficiency.

As for this clone: The sequence runs out 3 residues before the end of the CDR3; the remainder is reconstructed from the germline J gene. This chain uses TRBV2 with TRBJ2-5; 7 nucleotides align to TRBD1. The V gene end was trimmed by 10 bases and the J gene end by 1 base; junction bases not matched to a gene: 3. The CDR3 sequence is 12 residues long. Germline CDR1 and CDR2: SNHLY and FYNNEI. CDR3 bases read: TGTGCCACGCACAGGGGCCAAGAGACC. It encodes CATHRGQET. The whole CDR3 is CATHRGQETQYF.

This clone has at least ten counts. The read terminates 3 residues before the CDR3 end, so the remaining end is supplied by the germline J gene. V and J are TRBV14 and TRBJ2-1; D unresolved. The CDR3 consists of 12 residues. The V and J ends lost 2 bases and 4 bases respectively, with 3 bases between them. Germline V gives CDR1 SGHDN, CDR2 FVKESK. CDR3 sequence reads: CASSQSYNEQFF. CDR3 bases read: TGTGCCAGCAGCCAATCGTACAATGAG.

By proportion, this clone is medium-sized. The CDR3 is cut off 3 residues early in the read; its end comes from the germline J gene. J is TRBJ2-7 and V is TRBV3-1 (or the pseudogene TRBV3-2); 12 bases map to TRBD1. The CDR3 length is 15 residues. V shed 1 base and J 5 bases; nucleotides not matched to a gene: 3. CDR1 LGHDT and CDR2 YNNKEL come from the germline V gene (reference sequence). CDR3 DNA, as far as it was read: TGTGCCAGCAGCCAAGGGGACAGGGGGCAGGACGAG. Translated, it gives CASSQGDRGQDE. In full, the CDR3 reads CASSQGDRGQDEQYF.

CDR3 protein: CASSQQGYTDTQYF. The DNA read from the CDR3 is TGTGCCAGCAGTCAACAGGGGTACACAGATACG. V and J are TRBV6-2 or TRBV6-3 and TRBJ2-3, with 7 bases lining up with TRBD1. The CDR3 end is not reached by the read, which stops 3 residues before it; the germline J gene fills it in. This CDR3 is 14 amino acids long. Germline V CDR1 and CDR2: MNHEY, SVGEGT. After removal of 5 bases from V and 2 bases from J, the junction contained 4 bases not matched to a gene.

In this sample, this clone is medium-sized. The read gets to within 3 residues of the CDR3 end, and the germline J gene fills in the rest. The chain recombines TRBV7-8 with TRBJ2-3; possibly TRBD1 or TRBD2 for D (6 bases each). The CDR3 contains 17 residues. Germline CDR1 reads SGHVS; CDR2 reads FQNEAQ. V lost 3 bases to trimming and J lost 1 base, with 17 bases between them. CDR3 DNA (partial): TGTGCCAGCAGCTTGGAGGGGTTTGACAGGCGCACAGATACG. This codes for CASSLEGFDRRTDT. The complete CDR3 reads CASSLEGFDRRTDTQYF. The variable domain in full, with the rest retrieved from reference TRBV7-8 and TRBJ2-3, is GAGVSQSPRYKVAKRGQDVALRCDPISGHVSLFWYQQALGQGPEFLTYFQNEAQLDKSGLPSDRFFAERPEGSVSTLKIQRTQQEDSAVYLCASSLEGFDRRTDTQYFGPGTRLTVL.

Comments on this clone: The missing CDR3 end, 3 residues past where the read stops, is filled in from the germline J gene. The rearrangement joins TRBV30 to TRBJ1-2; perhaps TRBD1 as D (5 bases). The CDR3 totals 14 residues. V shed 7 bases and J shed 3 bases, with 18 bases lying between them. Germline V gene data show CDR1 as GTSNPN and CDR2 as SVGIG (reference sequence). CDR3 DNA (partial): TGTGCCTCCGTGCGGGGCGGATCGGACTATGGC. Its translation is CASVRGGSDYG. The full CDR3 protein is CASVRGGSDYGYTF.

About this clone: The sequence runs out 3 residues before the end of the CDR3; the remainder is reconstructed from the germline J gene. The chain joins TRBV18 to TRBJ2-4, with 8 nucleotides matching TRBD1. Germline V gene lookup returns CDR1 KGHSH and CDR2 LQKENI. The length of the CDR3 is 17 residues. V lost 1 base and J lost 3; bases outside the gene matches: 8. The CDR3 spells CASSPQTGVHNKNIQYF. The DNA read from the CDR3 is TGTGCCAGCTCACCACAGACAGGGGTACACAACAAAAACATT.

This clone showed up just a few times. The missing CDR3 end, 3 residues past where the read stops, is filled in from the germline J gene. The chain uses TRBV18 and TRBJ1-1; D not certain. The V gene lost 2 bases and the J gene lost 1 base, with 11 bases spanning the gap. From germline, CDR1 is KGHSH and CDR2 LQKENI. CDR3 length: 15 amino acids. The CDR3 reads CASSPSAASNTEAFF. The part of the CDR3 DNA that was read is TGTGCCAGCTCACCATCCGCGGCGTCGAACACTGAA.

This clone turned up a few times. The CDR3 extends 3 residues past the end of the read, so its final part is completed from the germline J gene. J is TRBJ2-5 and V is TRBV7-9; possible D gene TRBD2, 6 bases. CDR1 SEHNR and CDR2 FQNEAQ come from the germline V gene (reference sequence). The CDR3 length is 14 residues. With 5 bases removed from V and 5 bases from J, the gap between germline ends came to 15 bases. The covered CDR3 bases are TGTGCCAGCAGCCCCATGGGGGGTGGGGAGACC. As protein: CASSPMGGGET. The full CDR3 protein is CASSPMGGGETQYF.

This clone was seen a few times. The read halts 3 residues ahead of the CDR3 end, with the missing end drawn from the germline J gene. The V and J genes are TRBV19 and TRBJ2-1; 8 bases align to TRBD1. This CDR3 has 16 residues. Germline lookup yields CDR1 LNHDA and CDR2 SQIVND (reference sequence). Unmatched junction bases numbered 9, after V lost 2 bases and J lost 6 bases. CDR3 sequence reads: CASSINRDRSINEQFF. Partial CDR3 DNA: TGTGCCAGTAGTATAAACCGGGACAGGTCAATCAATGAG.

As for this clone: The CDR3 extends 3 residues past the end of the read, so its final part is completed from the germline J gene. The rearrangement uses TRBV19 and TRBJ2-1, with 9 bases matching TRBD2. Unmatched junction bases numbered 8, after V lost 1 base and J lost 7 bases. From germline, CDR1 is LNHDA and CDR2 SQIVND (reference sequence). The CDR3 covers 16 residues. The CDR3 reads CASSIVRVAGVNEQFF. The part of the CDR3 DNA that was read is TGTGCCAGTAGTATAGTAAGGGTAGCGGGAGTAAATGAG.

The CDR3 sequence: CASSTDGGRRNEQFF. The sequenced part of the CDR3 DNA is TGTGCCAGCAGCACTGACGGCGGGAGGAGGAATGAG. The chain has TRBV7-9 and TRBJ2-1; 8 bases are a match to TRBD2. The missing CDR3 end, 3 residues past where the read stops, is filled in from the germline J gene. The CDR3 totals 15 residues. V shed 5 bases and J 7 bases; nucleotides not matched to a gene: 10. CDR1 SEHNR and CDR2 FQNEAQ come from the germline V gene (reference sequence).

As regards this clone: The CDR3 extends 3 residues past the end of the read, so its final part is completed from the germline J gene. The chain carries TRBV19 and TRBJ2-7; 10 nucleotides match TRBD1. CDR3 length: 16 residues. Germline lookup yields CDR1 LNHDA and CDR2 SQIVND (reference sequence). Unmatched junction bases numbered 13, after V lost 5 bases and J lost 6 bases. The CDR3 sequence is CASSSLSGTGAIEQYF. The CDR3 DNA, read in part, is TGTGCCAGTAGTTCACTCTCCGGGACAGGGGCGATCGAG.

Comments on this clone: The CDR3 extends 3 residues past the end of the read, so its final part is completed from the germline J gene. V usage is TRBV6-2 or TRBV6-3 and J usage is TRBJ2-2; 7 positions match TRBD2. Germline lookup yields CDR1 MNHEY and CDR2 SVGEGT. Trimming at V came to 0 bases and at J to 1 base, leaving 5 bases not matched to a gene. CDR3 length: 17 amino acids. The CDR3 spells CASSYSGPSGNTGELFF. The CDR3 DNA, read in part, is TGTGCCAGCAGTTACTCGGGTCCTAGCGGGAACACCGGGGAG.

Concerning this clone itself: The read ends 3 residues before the CDR3 terminus; that terminus is restored from the germline J gene. The V call is TRBV30, the J call TRBJ1-4; tentatively, D is TRBD1 (6 bases). Germline V gene lookup returns CDR1 GTSNPN and CDR2 SVGIG (reference sequence). V shed 4 bases and J shed 2 bases, with 11 bases lying between them. The CDR3 spans 14 residues. CDR3 bases read: TGTGCCTGGAAGGGGGGGAACACTAATGAAAAA. Translation: CAWKGGNTNEK. The whole CDR3 reads CAWKGGNTNEKLFF. Full variable domain (missing parts from reference TRBV30 and TRBJ1-4): SQTIHQWPATLVQPVGSPLSLECTVEGTSNPNLYWYRQAAGRGLQLLFYSVGIGQISSEVPQNLSASRPQDRQFILSSKKLLLSDSGFYLCAWKGGNTNEKLFFGSGTQLSVL.

In this sample, this clone turned up many times. The missing CDR3 end, 3 residues past where the read stops, is filled in from the germline J gene. This sequence joins TRBV19 and TRBJ2-2; the D gene is possibly TRBD2 (6 bases). This CDR3 is built from 15 residues. V lost 4 bases and J lost 0, with 9 bases in between. The germline V gene has CDR1 LNHDA and CDR2 SQIVND (reference sequence). The CDR3 reads CASSRLEANTGELFF. CDR3 DNA, as far as it was read: TGTGCCAGTAGTAGACTAGAGGCGAACACCGGGGAG.

The sequenced CDR3 bases are TGTGCCAGCAGTGAAGTAGGGGGGGGAAACATT. Translating gives CASSEVGGGNI. The entire CDR3 protein reads CASSEVGGGNIQYF. The chain joins TRBV6-1 to TRBJ2-4; TRBD2 is a possible D gene (7 bases). The read ends 3 residues early relative to the CDR3; the germline J gene fills the gap. Looked up from germline, CDR1 is MNHNS and CDR2 is SASEGT. CDR3 length: 14 residues. V gave up 1 base and J gave up 6 bases, with 10 bases separating them.

In its sample, this clone was seen a few times. The read terminates 3 residues before the CDR3 end, so the remaining end is supplied by the germline J gene. The chain recombines TRBV2 with TRBJ2-2; no reliable D call. Trimming cost V 6 bases and J 6 bases, with 11 bases left between them. Germline lookup yields CDR1 SNHLY and CDR2 FYNNEI. This CDR3 has 13 amino acids. The CDR3 region is CASRPDGSGELFF. The CDR3 bases that were read are TGTGCCAGCAGGCCCGACGGGTCCGGGGAG.

By frequency in the sample, this clone is medium-sized. The read comes to an end 3 residues before the CDR3 does, leaving the germline J gene to fill in the end. The rearrangement links TRBV27 to TRBJ2-5; TRBD1 might be the D (6 bases). The V end lost 4 bases, the J end lost 5 bases, and 23 bases lay between the germline ends. CDR3 length: 17 residues. From germline, CDR1 is MNHEY and CDR2 SMNVEV (reference sequence). The CDR3 bases that were read are TGTGCCAGCAGTTCCATGGGACACCAATTTCGCGGGGAGACC. Protein product: CASSSMGHQFRGET. The entire CDR3 sequence reads CASSSMGHQFRGETQYF.

Details on this clone: The read finishes 3 residues shy of the CDR3 end, and the germline J gene is used to complete it. The chain is built from TRBV18 and TRBJ2-7; D is uncertain. Trimming removed 2 bases from V and 3 bases from J, with 8 bases in between. Per the germline V gene, CDR1 is KGHSH and CDR2 is LQKENI. The CDR3 contains 13 residues. The CDR3 bases that were read are TGTGCCAGCTCACCAATTTCCGGCTACGAG. Translation: CASSPISGYE. The entire CDR3 sequence reads CASSPISGYEQYF.

This clone was seen more than once but under ten times. The read falls 3 residues short of the CDR3 end, and the missing part is taken from the germline J gene. The chain has TRBV6-2 or TRBV6-3 and TRBJ2-2, with D possibly matching TRBD1 (7 bases). This CDR3 is built from 14 residues. V lost 8 bases, J lost 5 bases, and 15 bases lay in between. Germline values: CDR1 MNHEY, CDR2 SVGEGT. The CDR3 bases that were read are TGTGCCAGCGGGGGGACAGCTTTGACCGGGGAG. This codes for CASGGTALTGE. The complete CDR3 protein is CASGGTALTGELFF.

Of note for this clone: The read gets to within 3 residues of the CDR3 end, and the germline J gene fills in the rest. The chain recombines TRBV19 with TRBJ2-7; 10 bases align to TRBD1. Unmatched junction bases numbered 3, after V lost 3 bases and J lost 4 bases. Germline lookup yields CDR1 LNHDA and CDR2 SQIVND (reference sequence). This CDR3 has 14 amino acids. CDR3 in amino acids: CASSIQGQGYEQYF. The DNA read from the CDR3 is TGTGCCAGTAGTATCCAGGGACAGGGGTACGAG.

Concerning this clone: Coverage ceases 3 residues before the CDR3 finishes, and the germline J gene fills in the end. The V call is TRBV7-2, the J call TRBJ2-5, with D possibly matching TRBD1 (6 bases). The CDR3 has 14 residues. Trimming pared 1 base from V and 5 bases from J, leaving 11 bases between. From germline, CDR1 is SGHTA and CDR2 FQGNSA. The CDR3 bases that were read are TGTGCCAGCAGCTTAGGATACAGGGAGGAGACC. Amino acids: CASSLGYREET. The CDR3 in full is CASSLGYREETQYF. Full variable domain (remainder filled in from reference TRBV7-2 and TRBJ2-5): GAGVSQSPSNKVTEKGKDVELRCDPISGHTALYWYRQSLGQGLEFLIYFQGNSAPDKSGLPSDRFSAERTGGSVSTLTIQRTQQEDSAVYLCASSLGYREETQYFGPGTRLLVL.